This entry is about one T cell receptor (beta chain). Profiling relied on immunoSEQ multiplex PCR, and the TCRdb table lists in-frame clones only, not all of them. Here the sample spans 65,000 to 80,000 clones, approximately 84% being singletons. This sample was included in a study of OX40 agonist ivuxolimab in advanced cancers. Background on the study: The study enrolled dose-escalation patients with hepatocellular carcinoma, melanoma, renal cell or head and neck cancer. From 23 to 79 years was the age range, with a mean of about 56 years, and 65% to 90% were male.

Drawing of blood for sampling happened at baseline, at cycle 4 day 1, and at cycle 7 day 1. The V gene lost 2 bases and the J gene lost 0 bases, with 20 bases spanning the gap. Germline V CDR1 and CDR2: KGHSH, LQKENI. The CDR3 is made up of 20 amino acids. The chain is built from TRBV18 and TRBJ2-6, with D perhaps given as TRBD1 or TRBD2 (5 bases each). The receptor was derived from an adult with an advanced solid tumor such as melanoma, head and neck, liver or kidney cancer. Sequenced material: CD4+ or CD8+ T cells sorted from blood, taken in a trial of the OX40 agonist ivuxolimab. CDR3 loop: CASSPRFVPGRSSGANVLTF. CDR3 DNA sequence: TGTGCCAGCTCACCAAGGTTTGTCCCGGGACGGAGCTCTGGGGCCAACGTCCTGACTTTC.